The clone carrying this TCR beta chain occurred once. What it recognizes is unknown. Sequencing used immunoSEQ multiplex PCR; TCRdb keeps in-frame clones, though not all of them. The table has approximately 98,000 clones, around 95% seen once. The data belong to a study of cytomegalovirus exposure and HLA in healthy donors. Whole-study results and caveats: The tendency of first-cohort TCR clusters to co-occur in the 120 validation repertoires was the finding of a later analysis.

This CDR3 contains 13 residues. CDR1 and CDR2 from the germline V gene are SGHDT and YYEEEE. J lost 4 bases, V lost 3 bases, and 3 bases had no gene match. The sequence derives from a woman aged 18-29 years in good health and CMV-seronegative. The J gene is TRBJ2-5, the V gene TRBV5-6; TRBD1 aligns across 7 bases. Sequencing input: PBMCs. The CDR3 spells CASSSTGSETQYF. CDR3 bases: TGTGCCAGCAGCTCGACAGGGTCAGAGACCCAGTACTTC.